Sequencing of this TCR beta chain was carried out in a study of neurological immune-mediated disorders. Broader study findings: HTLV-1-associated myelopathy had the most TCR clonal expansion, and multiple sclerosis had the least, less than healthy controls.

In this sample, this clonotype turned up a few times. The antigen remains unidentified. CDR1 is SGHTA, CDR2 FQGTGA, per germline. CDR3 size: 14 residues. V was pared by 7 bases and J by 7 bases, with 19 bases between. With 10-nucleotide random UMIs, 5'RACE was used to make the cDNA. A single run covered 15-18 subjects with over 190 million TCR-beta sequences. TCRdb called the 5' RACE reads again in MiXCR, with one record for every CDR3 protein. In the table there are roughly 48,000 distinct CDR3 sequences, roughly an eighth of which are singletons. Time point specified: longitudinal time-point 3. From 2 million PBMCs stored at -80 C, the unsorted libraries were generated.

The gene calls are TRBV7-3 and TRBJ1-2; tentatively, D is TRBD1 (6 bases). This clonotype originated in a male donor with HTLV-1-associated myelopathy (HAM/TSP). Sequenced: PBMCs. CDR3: CASNSPGTLAGYTF. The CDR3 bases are TGTGCCAGCAACTCGCCCGGGACATTGGCTGGCTACACCTTC.